This is a list of T cell receptor beta chains from one sample in a study of cytomegalovirus exposure and HLA in healthy donors. Clones were sequenced by immunoSEQ multiplex PCR, and TCRdb holds only the in-frame ones, with some missing. The sample has roughly 110,000 clones, 65% to 90% seen once; the top ten hold 1.5% to 2%. What was sequenced was PBMCs. These receptors all stem from a man in his fifties in good health and CMV-seronegative. Both conserved end residues are part of each CDR3. The D gene is left open where the match is weak. Clone size is not always given. Where it is, it says once, few, many or a class for expanded clones.

j_call	clone_size	d_call	v_call	cdr3_aa	cdr3_nt
TRBJ2-5	-	TRBD1	TRBV7-9	CASSPMTGQQETQYF	TGTGCCAGCAGCCCGATGACAGGGCAACAAGAGACCCAGTACTTC
TRBJ2-2	-	-	TRBV11-3	CASTGGQTNTGELFF	TGTGCCAGCACGGGCGGGCAGACCAACACCGGGGAGCTGTTTTTT
TRBJ2-3	-	-	TRBV7-2	CASSLGNELAADTQYF	TGTGCCAGCAGCTTAGGAAATGAGTTAGCCGCCGATACGCAGTATTTT
TRBJ2-2	-	-	TRBV5-1	CASSLGTGNTGELFF	TGCGCCAGCAGCTTGGGGACGGGAAACACCGGGGAGCTGTTTTTT
TRBJ1-2	-	-	TRBV7-9	CASSLARRVGGYTF	TGTGCCAGCAGCTTAGCGCGCAGGGTGGGAGGCTACACCTTC
TRBJ2-5	-	TRBD1	TRBV7-8	CASSLPGGEETQYF	TGTGCCAGCAGCTTACCAGGGGGTGAGGAGACCCAGTACTTC
TRBJ2-7	once	TRBD1	TRBV10-2	CASSDQTGAYEQYF	TGCGCCAGCAGTGACCAGACAGGGGCCTACGAGCAGTACTTC
TRBJ2-7	-	-	TRBV6-6	CASRPLGQLVTYEQYF	TGTGCCAGCAGACCCCTCGGACAGCTAGTAACCTACGAGCAGTACTTC
TRBJ1-4	-	-	TRBV7-2	CASSSQGSQATNEKLFF	TGTGCCAGCAGCAGCCAGGGATCCCAGGCGACTAATGAAAAACTGTTTTTT
TRBJ1-1	-	-	TRBV28	CASRSAEAFF	TGTGCCAGCAGGTCGGCTGAAGCTTTCTTT
TRBJ1-5	once	TRBD1	TRBV7-8	CASSLFHPGQAVNQPQHF	TGTGCCAGCAGCCTATTCCACCCAGGACAGGCAGTCAATCAGCCCCAGCATTTT
TRBJ2-6	-	-	TRBV19	CASSEGVMAFGANVLTF	TGTGCCAGTAGTGAGGGGGTCATGGCTTTTGGGGCCAACGTCCTGACTTTC
TRBJ2-3	once	-	TRBV5-1	CASSLDFLTDTQYF	TGCGCCAGCAGCCTGGACTTCCTCACAGATACGCAGTATTTT
TRBJ1-1	-	-	TRBV5-1	CASSLSGMTTEAFF	TGCGCCAGCAGCTTGAGCGGGATGACAACTGAAGCTTTCTTT
TRBJ2-5	-	TRBD2	TRBV7-9	CASSLGLAGRETQYF	TGTGCCAGCAGCTTGGGACTAGCGGGTCGGGAGACCCAGTACTTC
TRBJ2-1	-	-	TRBV27	CASSFGGYLSPNEQFF	TGTGCCAGCAGTTTTGGGGGCTACTTGTCCCCCAATGAGCAGTTCTTC
TRBJ1-3	-	TRBD1	TRBV28	CASTRTGTRNTIYF	TGTGCCAGCACCCGGACAGGCACCCGAAACACCATATATTTT
TRBJ1-5	-	TRBD1	TRBV5-1	CASSFGTGGQPQHF	TGCGCCAGCAGCTTCGGGACAGGGGGTCAGCCCCAGCATTTT
TRBJ2-3	-	-	TRBV4-2	CASSQDPGVTDTQYF	TGTGCCAGCAGCCAAGATCCGGGAGTGACAGATACGCAGTATTTT
TRBJ2-7	-	-	TRBV25-1	CASSEFGQSYEQYF	TGTGCCAGCAGTGAATTCGGACAGAGCTACGAGCAGTACTTC
TRBJ1-5	-	TRBD1	TRBV19	CASSTGDSLNQPQHF	TGTGCCAGTAGCACAGGGGACAGTCTCAATCAGCCCCAGCATTTT
TRBJ2-5	-	TRBD2	TRBV5-4	CASSLEPAGAETQYF	TGTGCCAGCAGCCTCGAGCCAGCGGGGGCGGAGACCCAGTACTTC
TRBJ2-2	-	-	TRBV6-5	CAPPSKVGEVGELFF	TGTGCCCCGCCTTCGAAGGTGGGGGAGGTCGGGGAGCTGTTTTTT
TRBJ1-5	-	-	TRBV28	CASSPTGTEGGTQHF	TGTGCCAGCAGCCCTACCGGGACCGAAGGAGGGACCCAGCATTTT
TRBJ2-5	-	-	TRBV11-2	CASSFLGGLQETQYF	TGTGCCAGCAGCTTCCTTGGGGGACTGCAAGAGACCCAGTACTTC
TRBJ2-1	-	TRBD2	TRBV27	CASRTSGANNEQFF	TGTGCCAGCCGTACTAGCGGGGCTAACAATGAGCAGTTCTTC
TRBJ1-1	-	-	TRBV6-4	CASSLQLHTEAFF	TGTGCCAGCAGTCTACAGTTACACACTGAAGCTTTCTTT
TRBJ2-5	-	TRBD2	TRBV28	CASSPSHRGGVTQYF	TGTGCCAGCAGCCCCTCTCATCGGGGGGGCGTGACCCAGTACTTC
TRBJ1-1	-	-	TRBV6-1	CASSRRGNTEAFF	TGTGCCAGCAGCCGACGGGGGAACACTGAAGCTTTCTTT
TRBJ2-1	-	TRBD2	TRBV5-1	CASSLVSGGLNEQFF	TGCGCCAGCAGCTTGGTTAGCGGGGGGCTCAATGAGCAGTTCTTC
TRBJ2-7	-	-	TRBV18	CASSPPVETYEQYF	TGTGCCAGCTCACCACCGGTTGAGACCTACGAGCAGTACTTC